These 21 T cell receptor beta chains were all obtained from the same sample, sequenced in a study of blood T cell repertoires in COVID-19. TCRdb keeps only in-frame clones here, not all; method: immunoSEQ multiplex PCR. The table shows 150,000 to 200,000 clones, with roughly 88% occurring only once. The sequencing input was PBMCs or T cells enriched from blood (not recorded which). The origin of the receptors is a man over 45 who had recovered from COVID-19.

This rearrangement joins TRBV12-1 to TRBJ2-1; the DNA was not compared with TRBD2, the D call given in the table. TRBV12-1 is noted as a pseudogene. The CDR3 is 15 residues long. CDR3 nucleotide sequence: TGTGCCAGCAGCTTTAACCCGTTAGCGGGGGATGGGCAGTTCTTC. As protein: CASSFNPLAGDGQFF.

The chain's CDR3 is CATSSGGSYEQYF. CDR3 nucleotide sequence: TGTGCCACTTCTAGCGGGGGAAGTTACGAGCAGTACTTC. The chain links TRBV3-1 (or the pseudogene TRBV3-2) to TRBJ2-7; 10 bases line up with TRBD2. This CDR3 region has 13 residues. Germline V gene lookup returns CDR1 LGHDT and CDR2 YNNKEL (reference sequence). Losses at the gene ends were 10 bases for V and 4 bases for J; bases not matched to a gene: 7.

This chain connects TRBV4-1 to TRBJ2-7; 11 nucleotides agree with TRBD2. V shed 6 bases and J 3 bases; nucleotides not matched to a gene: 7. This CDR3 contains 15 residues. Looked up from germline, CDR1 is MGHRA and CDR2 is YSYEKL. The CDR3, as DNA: TGCGCCAGCAGTAGGTTAGCGGGGGGGAACTACGAGCAGTACTTC. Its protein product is CASSRLAGGNYEQYF.

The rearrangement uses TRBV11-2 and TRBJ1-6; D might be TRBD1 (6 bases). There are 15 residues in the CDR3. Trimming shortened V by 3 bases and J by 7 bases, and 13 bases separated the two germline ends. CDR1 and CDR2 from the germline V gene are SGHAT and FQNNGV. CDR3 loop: CASSFWGRLNSPLHF. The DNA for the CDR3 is TGTGCCAGCAGCTTTTGGGGGCGCCTGAATTCACCCCTCCACTTT.

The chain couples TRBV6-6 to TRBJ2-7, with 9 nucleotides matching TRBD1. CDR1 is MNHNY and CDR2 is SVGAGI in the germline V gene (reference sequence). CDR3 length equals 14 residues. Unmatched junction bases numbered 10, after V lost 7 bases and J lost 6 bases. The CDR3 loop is CASTLGTGGFEQYF. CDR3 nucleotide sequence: TGTGCCAGCACCCTCGGTACAGGGGGCTTCGAGCAGTACTTC.

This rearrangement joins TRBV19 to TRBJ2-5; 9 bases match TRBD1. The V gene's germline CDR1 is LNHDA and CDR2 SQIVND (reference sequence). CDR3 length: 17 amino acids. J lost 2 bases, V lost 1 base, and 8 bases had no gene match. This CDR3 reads CASSIGGTGSRQETQYF. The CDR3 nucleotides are TGTGCCAGTAGTATAGGCGGGACAGGGTCGCGGCAAGAGACCCAGTACTTC.

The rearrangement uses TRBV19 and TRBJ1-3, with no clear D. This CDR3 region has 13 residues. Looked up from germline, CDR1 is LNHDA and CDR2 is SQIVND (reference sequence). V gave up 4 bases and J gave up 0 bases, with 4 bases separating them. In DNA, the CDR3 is TGTGCCAGTAGTAGGAGCTCTGGAAACACCATATATTTT. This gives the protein CASSRSSGNTIYF.

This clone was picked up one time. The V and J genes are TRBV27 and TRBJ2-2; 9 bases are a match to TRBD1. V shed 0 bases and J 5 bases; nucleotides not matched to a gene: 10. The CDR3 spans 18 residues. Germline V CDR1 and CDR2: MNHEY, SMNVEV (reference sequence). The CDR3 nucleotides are TGTGCCAGCAGTTTATCCCTCCGGGACAGGGTCGGAACCGGGGAGCTGTTTTTT. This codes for CASSLSLRDRVGTGELFF.

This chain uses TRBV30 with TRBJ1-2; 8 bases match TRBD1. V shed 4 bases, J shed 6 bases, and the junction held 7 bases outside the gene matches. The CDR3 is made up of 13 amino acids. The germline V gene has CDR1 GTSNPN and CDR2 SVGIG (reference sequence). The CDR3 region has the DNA TGTGCCTGGAAGACAGGGGTGGAAAATGGCTACACCTTC. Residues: CAWKTGVENGYTF.

CDR3 residues: CASSPLSRRGSEAFF. The CDR3 DNA reads TGTGCCAGCTCACCCCTCTCTCGCAGGGGCTCTGAAGCTTTCTTT. The gene calls are TRBV18 and TRBJ1-1; D might be TRBD1 (6 bases). The germline V and J ends were trimmed by 3 bases and 6 bases, with 17 bases remaining between them. CDR3 length: 15 amino acids. From germline, CDR1 is KGHSH and CDR2 LQKENI.

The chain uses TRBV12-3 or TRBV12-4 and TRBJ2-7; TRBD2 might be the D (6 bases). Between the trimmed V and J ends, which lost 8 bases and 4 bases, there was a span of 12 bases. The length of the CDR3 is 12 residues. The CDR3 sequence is CASAWGVYEQYF. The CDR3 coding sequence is TGTGCCAGCGCCTGGGGGGTGTACGAGCAGTACTTC.

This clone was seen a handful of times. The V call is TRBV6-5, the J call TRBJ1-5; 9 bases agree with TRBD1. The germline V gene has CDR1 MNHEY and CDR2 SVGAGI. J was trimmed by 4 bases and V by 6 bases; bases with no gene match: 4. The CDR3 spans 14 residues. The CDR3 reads CASRGQGNNQPQHF. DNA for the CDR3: TGTGCCAGCAGAGGACAGGGGAATAATCAGCCCCAGCATTTT.

CDR3 DNA sequence: TGTGCCAGCTCACCTAAAGTGACAGGGGTTTCAGATACGCAGTATTTT. This codes for CASSPKVTGVSDTQYF. J is TRBJ2-3 and V is TRBV18, with TRBD1 matching 8 bases. V trimming: 3 bases; J trimming: 4 bases; junction bases outside the gene matches: 9. This CDR3 has 16 residues. Germline assignment: CDR1 KGHSH and CDR2 LQKENI.

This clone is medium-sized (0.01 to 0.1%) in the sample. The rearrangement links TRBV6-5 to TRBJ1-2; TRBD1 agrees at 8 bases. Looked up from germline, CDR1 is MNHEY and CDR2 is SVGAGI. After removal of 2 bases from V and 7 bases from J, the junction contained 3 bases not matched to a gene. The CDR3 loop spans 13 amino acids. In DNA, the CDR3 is TGTGCCAGCAGTTACCAGGGACAGGTTGGCTACACCTTC. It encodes CASSYQGQVGYTF.

This chain's CDR3 is CAWAGVRTEAFF. For the CDR3, the DNA is TGTGCCTGGGCAGGGGTAAGAACTGAAGCTTTCTTT. The chain uses TRBV30 and TRBJ1-1; the D gene is possibly TRBD1 (6 bases). The ends were cut back, 5 bases at V and 5 bases at J, with 12 bases in the middle. Germline V gene sequence: CDR1 GTSNPN, CDR2 SVGIG (reference sequence). The CDR3 totals 12 residues.

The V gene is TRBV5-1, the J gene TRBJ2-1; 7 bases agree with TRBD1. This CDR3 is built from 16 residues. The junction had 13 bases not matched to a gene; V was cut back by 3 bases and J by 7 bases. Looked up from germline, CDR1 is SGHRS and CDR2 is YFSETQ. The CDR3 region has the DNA TGCGCCAGCAGCTCCAAGACAGGGAAGACTTCTAATGAGCAGTTCTTC. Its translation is CASSSKTGKTSNEQFF. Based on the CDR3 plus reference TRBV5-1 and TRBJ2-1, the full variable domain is KAGVTQTPRYLIKTRGQQVTLSCSPISGHRSVSWYQQTPGQGLQFLFEYFSETQRNKGNFPGRFSGRQFSNSRSEMNVSTLELGDSALYLCASSSKTGKTSNEQFFGPGTRLTVL.

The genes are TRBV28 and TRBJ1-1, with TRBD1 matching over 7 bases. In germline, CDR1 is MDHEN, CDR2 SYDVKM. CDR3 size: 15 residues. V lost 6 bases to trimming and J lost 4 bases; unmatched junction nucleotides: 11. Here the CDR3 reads CASRLTGERITEAFF. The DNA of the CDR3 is TGTGCCAGCAGGCTAACAGGGGAGCGGATCACTGAAGCTTTCTTT.

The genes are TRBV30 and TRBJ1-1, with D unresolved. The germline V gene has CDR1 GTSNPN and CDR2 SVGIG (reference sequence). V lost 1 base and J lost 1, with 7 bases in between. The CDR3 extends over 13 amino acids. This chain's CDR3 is CAWSGLGNTEAFF. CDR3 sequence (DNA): TGTGCCTGGAGTGGCCTCGGGAACACTGAAGCTTTCTTT.

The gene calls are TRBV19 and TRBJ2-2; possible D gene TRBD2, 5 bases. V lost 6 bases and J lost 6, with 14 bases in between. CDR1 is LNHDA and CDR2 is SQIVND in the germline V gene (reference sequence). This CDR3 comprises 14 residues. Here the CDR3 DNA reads TGTGCCAGTAGGGTGTCCCGAGGGCCCGGGGAGCTGTTTTTT. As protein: CASRVSRGPGELFF. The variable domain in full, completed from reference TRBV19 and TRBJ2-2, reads DGGITQSPKYLFRKEGQNVTLSCEQNLNHDAMYWYRQDPGQGLRLIYYSQIVNDFQKGDIAEGYSVSREKKESFPLTVTSAQKNPTAFYLCASRVSRGPGELFFGEGSRLTVL.

The CDR3 sequence is CASSYSTDPHTEAFF. DNA of the CDR3: TGTGCCAGCAGTTACTCGACAGATCCTCACACTGAAGCTTTCTTT. The chain joins TRBV6-5 to TRBJ1-1; D may be TRBD1 (5 bases). V was shortened by 0 bases and J by 3 bases, with 11 bases between the two germline ends. CDR3 length: 15 residues. Germline V CDR1 and CDR2: MNHEY, SVGAGI.

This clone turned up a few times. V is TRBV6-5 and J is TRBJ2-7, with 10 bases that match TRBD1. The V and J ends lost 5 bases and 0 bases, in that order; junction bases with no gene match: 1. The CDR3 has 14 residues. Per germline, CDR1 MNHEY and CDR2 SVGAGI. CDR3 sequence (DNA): TGTGCCAGCAGTCGGACAGGGGGCTCCTACGAGCAGTACTTC. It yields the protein CASSRTGGSYEQYF.